This is a list of T cell receptor beta chains from one sample in a study of cytomegalovirus exposure and HLA in healthy donors. The table came from immunoSEQ multiplex PCR; TCRdb's copy has only in-frame clones and leaves some out. This table holds approximately 60,000 clones, 92% found once. The sample consisted of PBMCs. The receptor set was obtained from a woman younger than 30 in good health and CMV-seronegative. Both conserved end residues are part of each CDR3. A D gene is named only where the DNA matches it firmly. Size is omitted from some rows. Given values are once, few, many or a class for expanded clones.

>.|TRBJ2-1|TRBV5-1|16|TRBD2
CASSLAGTSGRSEQFF
TGCGCCAGCAGCTTGGCCGGGACTAGCGGGAGAAGTGAGCAGTTCTTC
>.|TRBJ1-6|TRBV27|15|TRBD1
CASSLRETGGSPLHF
TGTGCCAGCAGTTTACGGGAGACAGGGGGGTCACCCCTCCACTTT
>.|TRBJ1-4|TRBV19|15|TRBD1
CASSRGTGGVEKLFF
TGTGCCAGTAGTAGAGGGACAGGGGGCGTTGAAAAACTGTTTTTT
>.|TRBJ1-3|TRBV7-6|15|TRBD1
CASSSGTGGRNTIYF
TGTGCCAGCAGCTCCGGGACAGGGGGACGAAACACCATATATTTT
>.|TRBJ2-1|TRBV7-2|15|TRBD2
CASSLVGLVGGEQFF
TGTGCCAGCAGCTTAGTAGGACTAGTGGGCGGTGAGCAGTTCTTC
>once|TRBJ2-7|TRBV19|14|.
CASSIVYRDYEQYF
TGTGCCAGTAGTATAGTCTACCGGGACTACGAGCAGTACTTC
>.|TRBJ2-5|TRBV7-6|15|.
CASSLVATGQETQYF
TGTGCCAGCAGCTTAGTTGCGACAGGACAAGAGACCCAGTACTTC
>.|TRBJ1-4|TRBV6-5|14|TRBD1
CASSGTAPRGKLFF
TGTGCCAGCAGCGGGACAGCACCACGGGGGAAACTGTTTTTT
>.|TRBJ1-1|TRBV5-6|16|.
CASSLANTERNTEAFF
TGTGCCAGCAGCTTGGCCAACACAGAACGTAACACTGAAGCTTTCTTT
>.|TRBJ1-3|TRBV19|14|.
CASSIWGSGNTIYF
TGTGCCAGTAGTATCTGGGGCTCCGGAAACACCATATATTTT
>few|TRBJ1-2|TRBV28|14|.
CASREEGQNYGYTF
TGTGCCAGCAGGGAAGAAGGACAGAACTATGGCTACACCTTC
>.|TRBJ1-1|TRBV11-2|15|TRBD1
CASSAPTGGETEAFF
TGTGCCAGCAGCGCTCCGACAGGGGGTGAAACTGAAGCTTTCTTT
>.|TRBJ2-2|TRBV7-3|15|.
CASSLRHAATGELFF
TGTGCCAGCAGCTTAAGACACGCTGCGACCGGGGAGCTGTTTTTT
>.|TRBJ2-1|TRBV19|13|.
CATLKAGEHEQFF
TGTGCCACTCTTAAAGCAGGGGAGCATGAGCAGTTCTTC
>once|TRBJ1-4|TRBV28|17|TRBD1
CASRTGRSLGRDEKLFF
TGTGCCAGTCGGACAGGCCGGAGCCTCGGACGCGATGAAAAACTGTTTTTT
>.|TRBJ2-3|TRBV28|13|.
CASSVYSTDTQYF
TGTGCCAGCAGTGTCTACAGCACAGATACGCAGTATTTT
>.|TRBJ1-5|TRBV6-5|15|.
CASSTGMFSNQPQHF
TGTGCCAGCAGCACCGGGATGTTTAGCAATCAGCCCCAGCATTTT
>.|TRBJ2-1|TRBV27|14|TRBD2
CASRLAGGYNEQFF
TGTGCCAGCAGGCTAGCGGGAGGGTACAATGAGCAGTTCTTC
>.|TRBJ1-2|TRBV7-8|17|.
CASSHSTWAEPNYGYTF
TGTGCCAGCAGCCACTCGACCTGGGCAGAACCGAACTATGGCTACACCTTC
>.|TRBJ1-2|TRBV19|15|TRBD1
CASSWSTGDGYGYTF
TGTGCCAGTAGTTGGAGTACAGGGGACGGATATGGCTACACCTTC
>.|TRBJ1-1|TRBV29-1|11|.
CSVAQNTEAFF
TGCAGCGTTGCACAGAACACTGAAGCTTTCTTT
>.|TRBJ2-5|TRBV29-1|13|.
CSVMGAGIETQYF
TGCAGCGTTATGGGGGCGGGTATTGAGACCCAGTACTTC
>.|TRBJ2-1|TRBV28|15|TRBD2
CASSTSGRSYNEQFF
TGTGCCAGCAGCACGAGCGGGAGATCCTACAATGAGCAGTTCTTC
>.|TRBJ2-3|TRBV4-2|14|.
CASSQGGTTDTQYF
TGTGCCAGCAGCCAAGGCGGTACCACAGATACGCAGTATTTT
>.|TRBJ2-1|TRBV7-8|13|.
CASSLEDSNEQFF
TGTGCCAGCAGCTTAGAGGACTCCAATGAGCAGTTCTTC
>.|TRBJ1-4|TRBV6-1|18|TRBD1
CASSGRGGTAATNEKLFF
TGTGCCAGCAGTGGGAGAGGTGGGACAGCTGCAACTAATGAAAAACTGTTTTTT
>.|TRBJ2-2|TRBV4-1|16|TRBD2
CASSQEKGLVTGELFF
TGCGCCAGCAGCCAAGAGAAAGGACTAGTCACCGGGGAGCTGTTTTTT
>once|TRBJ1-4|TRBV10-2|15|.
CASREGRGIIGELFF
TGCGCCAGCAGGGAGGGGCGGGGAATAATTGGGGAACTGTTTTTT
>.|TRBJ2-1|TRBV7-2|15|.
CASSGDTSSYNEQFF
TGTGCCAGCAGCGGGGACACCTCCTCCTACAATGAGCAGTTCTTC
>.|TRBJ2-7|TRBV7-9|18|TRBD2
CASSYRTSGPAPAYEQYF
TGTGCCAGCAGCTACCGGACTAGCGGGCCCGCCCCCGCCTACGAGCAGTACTTC
>.|TRBJ2-5|TRBV7-3|13|.
CASSLSGGETQYF
TGTGCCAGCAGCTTATCAGGGGGGGAGACCCAGTACTTC
>.|TRBJ2-4|TRBV27|13|.
CASSFSAKNIQYF
TGTGCCAGCAGTTTCAGTGCCAAAAACATTCAGTACTTC
>.|TRBJ2-2|TRBV19|17|.
CASRYQTGKLNTGELFF
TGTGCCAGTAGATATCAGACAGGAAAATTGAACACCGGGGAGCTGTTTTTT
>.|TRBJ2-1|TRBV28|15|TRBD2
CASSVLADSYNEQFF
TGTGCCAGCAGTGTCCTAGCGGACTCCTACAATGAGCAGTTCTTC
>.|TRBJ2-2|TRBV30|15|TRBD2
CAWSVWREETGELFF
TGTGCCTGGAGTGTATGGCGGGAGGAGACCGGGGAGCTGTTTTTT
>.|TRBJ2-2|TRBV13|13|.
CASSFSQTGELFF
TGTGCCAGCAGCTTTTCTCAGACCGGGGAGCTGTTTTTT
>.|TRBJ1-5|TRBV19|13|.
CASRAGFLQPQHF
TGTGCCAGTAGGGCAGGGTTCCTTCAGCCCCAGCATTTT
>.|TRBJ1-2|TRBV2|13|.
CASSTQGQAGYTF
TGTGCCAGCAGTACTCAGGGGCAGGCTGGCTACACCTTC
>.|TRBJ2-1|TRBV4-3|18|TRBD2
CASSGSGTSGRVYNEQFF
TGCGCCAGCAGCGGATCAGGGACTAGCGGGAGGGTTTACAATGAGCAGTTCTTC
>few|TRBJ2-1|TRBV25-1|11|.
CASSVGHEQFF
TGTGCCAGCAGTGTTGGCCATGAGCAGTTCTTC